This record concerns one T cell receptor beta chain sequence. Its specificity is not known. This specimen comes from a study of monozygotic twins with inflammatory bowel disease. Making cDNA involved eight separate reactions per sample. TCRdb reprocessed the 5' RACE reads, with one entry per CDR3 protein and no DNA. This repertoire comprises approximately 160,000 distinct CDR3 sequences; its ten largest clones make up less than 8%. Germline-derived CDR1 and CDR2 are MDHEN and SYDVKM. The CDR3 is made up of 16 amino acids. Study-level findings and limits: T cell subtypes that differed could not be told apart.

This receptor was identified in a human donor with ulcerative colitis or Crohn's disease, or a healthy co-twin of an affected twin (not recorded which). Sequenced input: blood. The gene calls are TRBV28 and TRBJ2-1; TCRdb outputs TRBD2, but without DNA this stays unchecked. CDR3 in amino acids: CASSGSGLAPLNEQFF.